This entry features one T cell receptor beta chain sequence. Its antigen remains unidentified. The missing CDR3 end, 3 residues past where the read stops, is filled in from the germline J gene. The V gene lost 2 bases and the J gene lost 4 bases, with 14 bases spanning the gap. The CDR3 is made up of 15 amino acids. The V gene's germline CDR1 is MDHEN and CDR2 SYDVKM. Sample treatment: autologous CTL019 cells: CD19 CAR with 4-1BB and CD3 zeta domains. The CD19 CAR carried TCR zeta and 4-1BB signaling domains. CTL019 was manufactured from peripheral blood T cells obtained by leukapheresis. The data stem from a study of TET2 disruption in CD19-targeted CAR T cells. The assay was immunoSEQ multiplex PCR, and TCRdb's table has in-frame clones only and misses some. The sample data list around 30,000 clones.

The specimen comprised CD8- CAR+ T cells sorted from cultured blood T cells, sampled for CD19 CAR T cell therapy. Subset reported: CD8-negative CAR-positive T cells from the infusion product. This receptor was taken from a man aged 65 to 79 with chronic lymphocytic leukemia. The rearrangement joins TRBV28 to TRBJ1-2; possibly TRBD1 for D (5 bases). The CDR3 loop reads CASSLTGTAGYGYTF. CDR3 DNA, as far as it was read: TGTGCCAGCAGTTTAACCGGGACTGCGGGCTATGGC.